These T cell receptor beta chains were read from a single sample in a study of blood T cell repertoires in COVID-19. TCRdb keeps only in-frame clones here, not all; method: immunoSEQ multiplex PCR. The sample lists around 380,000 clones, approximately 77% seen once, with more than 1% in the top ten. Sequenced material: peripheral blood. All receptors derive from a human donor with acute or convalescent COVID-19. The donor label of this sample is uncertain. Both conserved end residues are part of each CDR3. D genes are given only for firm matches. Size values are once, few and many counts, or a class for expanded clones, and some rows have none.

abundance: NA; v_gene: TRBV5-4; j_gene: TRBJ2-5; d_gene: TRBD2; CDR3nt: TGTGCCAGCAGCTTCGGCACGGGGGGTAGGGAGACCCAGTACTTC; CDR3aa: CASSFGTGGRETQYF
abundance: NA; v_gene: TRBV6-5; j_gene: TRBJ2-3; d_gene: NA; CDR3nt: TGTGCCAGCAGTTACGGCGATACGCAGTATTTT; CDR3aa: CASSYGDTQYF
abundance: once; v_gene: TRBV6-2/TRBV6-3; j_gene: TRBJ2-2; d_gene: NA; CDR3nt: TGTGCCAGCAGTTGGAGGCAGAACACCGGGGAGCTGTTTTTT; CDR3aa: CASSWRQNTGELFF
abundance: NA; v_gene: TRBV19; j_gene: TRBJ1-2; d_gene: NA; CDR3nt: TGTGCCAGTACCTCCAACCGGCGGAACTATGGCTACACCTTC; CDR3aa: CASTSNRRNYGYTF
abundance: once; v_gene: TRBV5-1; j_gene: TRBJ1-1; d_gene: NA; CDR3nt: TGCGCCAGCAGCACAAACACAGGGCAAACTGAAGCTTTCTTT; CDR3aa: CASSTNTGQTEAFF
abundance: NA; v_gene: TRBV7-9; j_gene: TRBJ1-2; d_gene: NA; CDR3nt: TGTGCCAGCAGCGTGCGGGGTGAATCTAACTATGGCTACACCTTC; CDR3aa: CASSVRGESNYGYTF
abundance: NA; v_gene: TRBV1; j_gene: TRBJ1-5; d_gene: NA; CDR3nt: TGCACCAGCAGCCAGGACTACTATCAGCCCCAGCATTTT; CDR3aa: CTSSQDYYQPQHF
abundance: NA; v_gene: TRBV6-6; j_gene: TRBJ1-1; d_gene: NA; CDR3nt: TGTGCCAGCAGCCTTGACAAGGCTGATGAAGCTTTCTTT; CDR3aa: CASSLDKADEAFF
abundance: NA; v_gene: TRBV5-1; j_gene: TRBJ2-2; d_gene: NA; CDR3nt: TGCGCCAGCAGCTTTGGCGGCCCGAACACCGGGGAGCTGTTTTTT; CDR3aa: CASSFGGPNTGELFF
abundance: NA; v_gene: TRBV21-1; j_gene: TRBJ2-7; d_gene: NA; CDR3nt: TGTGCCAGCAGCAAAGCGGAACGACCGGGACAGGGGATATCCTACGAGCAGTACTTC; CDR3aa: CASSKAERPGQGISYEQYF
abundance: NA; v_gene: TRBV5-1; j_gene: TRBJ2-5; d_gene: TRBD1; CDR3nt: TGCGCCAGCAGCTTTGGGTCGACAGGGCCTCCCCAAGAGACCCAGTACTTC; CDR3aa: CASSFGSTGPPQETQYF
abundance: NA; v_gene: TRBV18; j_gene: TRBJ2-5; d_gene: NA; CDR3nt: TGTGCCAGCTCACCACAACAGGGACAAGAGACCCAGTACTTC; CDR3aa: CASSPQQGQETQYF
abundance: NA; v_gene: TRBV30; j_gene: TRBJ2-7; d_gene: NA; CDR3nt: TGTGCCTGGAGTGACCAGGGGGGTCCCTACGAGCAGTACTTC; CDR3aa: CAWSDQGGPYEQYF
abundance: NA; v_gene: TRBV5-4; j_gene: TRBJ1-2; d_gene: NA; CDR3nt: TGTGCCAGCAGCTTTTCAGGGGTCTATGGCTACACCTTC; CDR3aa: CASSFSGVYGYTF
abundance: NA; v_gene: TRBV7-2; j_gene: TRBJ2-2; d_gene: TRBD1; CDR3nt: TGTGCCAGCAGCTCATACAGGGGGGCCGGGGAGCTGTTTTTT; CDR3aa: CASSSYRGAGELFF
abundance: few; v_gene: TRBV19; j_gene: TRBJ2-7; d_gene: NA; CDR3nt: TGTGCCAGTAGTATAAGCCTCTCCTACGAGCAGTACTTC; CDR3aa: CASSISLSYEQYF
abundance: NA; v_gene: TRBV7-2; j_gene: TRBJ2-7; d_gene: TRBD2; CDR3nt: TGTGCCAGCAGCTTAGGTCTAGCGGGCGCGTCCTACGAGCAGTACTTC; CDR3aa: CASSLGLAGASYEQYF
abundance: NA; v_gene: TRBV19; j_gene: TRBJ2-7; d_gene: TRBD2; CDR3nt: TGTGCCCCGGGGACTAGCGGCTACGAGCAGTACTTC; CDR3aa: CAPGTSGYEQYF
abundance: once; v_gene: TRBV28; j_gene: TRBJ1-2; d_gene: TRBD1; CDR3nt: TGTGCCAGCAGCATCTTGGAGACAGGGATTAAGGGCTACACCTTC; CDR3aa: CASSILETGIKGYTF
abundance: NA; v_gene: TRBV27; j_gene: TRBJ2-3; d_gene: NA; CDR3nt: TGTGCCAGCAGCCTAGGCCAGACAGATACGCAGTATTTT; CDR3aa: CASSLGQTDTQYF
abundance: NA; v_gene: TRBV11-2; j_gene: TRBJ2-7; d_gene: NA; CDR3nt: TGTGCCAGCAGCTTAGTCGGGGTCGGCGAGCAGTACTTC; CDR3aa: CASSLVGVGEQYF
abundance: NA; v_gene: TRBV10-3; j_gene: TRBJ2-5; d_gene: NA; CDR3nt: TGTGCCATCAGTGTTAGGCTAGGAGAGACCCAGTACTTC; CDR3aa: CAISVRLGETQYF
abundance: NA; v_gene: TRBV30; j_gene: TRBJ1-6; d_gene: TRBD1; CDR3nt: TGTGCCTGGCAGGGGGATCTGGATTCACCCCTCCACTTT; CDR3aa: CAWQGDLDSPLHF
abundance: few; v_gene: TRBV11-1; j_gene: TRBJ1-1; d_gene: NA; CDR3nt: TGTGCCAGCAGCTTAGACAGGGTTTCTGAAGCTTTCTTT; CDR3aa: CASSLDRVSEAFF
abundance: NA; v_gene: TRBV6-5; j_gene: TRBJ1-1; d_gene: NA; CDR3nt: TGTGCCAGCAGCCTATCCTACACTGAAGCTTTCTTT; CDR3aa: CASSLSYTEAFF
abundance: NA; v_gene: TRBV18; j_gene: TRBJ1-4; d_gene: NA; CDR3nt: TGTGCCAGCTCACCACGCCAGGGGAATGAAAAACTGTTTTTT; CDR3aa: CASSPRQGNEKLFF
abundance: few; v_gene: TRBV6-5; j_gene: TRBJ2-2; d_gene: TRBD2; CDR3nt: TGTGCCAGCAGTTACGAGAGCGGGGCTGGCACCGGGGAGCTGTTTTTT; CDR3aa: CASSYESGAGTGELFF
abundance: NA; v_gene: TRBV6-5; j_gene: TRBJ2-1; d_gene: TRBD1; CDR3nt: TGTGCCAGCAATAAAGACAGGGGAGCGTACAATGAGCAGTTCTTC; CDR3aa: CASNKDRGAYNEQFF
abundance: NA; v_gene: TRBV4-1; j_gene: TRBJ1-1; d_gene: TRBD1; CDR3nt: TGCGCCAGCAGCCTACCTATTGGACAGGGGGCTAATGAAGCTTTCTTT; CDR3aa: CASSLPIGQGANEAFF
abundance: NA; v_gene: TRBV11-2; j_gene: TRBJ2-6; d_gene: NA; CDR3nt: TGTGGAGACCGAGCGTTTTCTGGGGCCAACGTCCTGACTTTC; CDR3aa: CGDRAFSGANVLTF
abundance: NA; v_gene: TRBV5-1; j_gene: TRBJ1-1; d_gene: NA; CDR3nt: TGCGCCAGCAGCACGGGGACATCCATGAACACTGAAGCTTTCTTT; CDR3aa: CASSTGTSMNTEAFF
abundance: NA; v_gene: TRBV4-2; j_gene: TRBJ1-2; d_gene: NA; CDR3nt: TGTGCCAGCAGCCCCCCAAGGGGGGGGCGGCCTAACTATGGCTACACCTTC; CDR3aa: CASSPPRGGRPNYGYTF
abundance: NA; v_gene: TRBV12-3/TRBV12-4; j_gene: TRBJ2-7; d_gene: NA; CDR3nt: TGTGCCAGCAGTCAGGGGACCCCTGGGGAGCAGTACTTC; CDR3aa: CASSQGTPGEQYF
abundance: NA; v_gene: TRBV15; j_gene: TRBJ1-5; d_gene: NA; CDR3nt: TGTGCCACCAGCAGAGATAAAACTCGGAATCAGCCCCAGCATTTT; CDR3aa: CATSRDKTRNQPQHF
abundance: NA; v_gene: TRBV18; j_gene: TRBJ1-2; d_gene: NA; CDR3nt: TGTGCCAGCTCACCAGGGGACACCAACTATGGCTACACCTTC; CDR3aa: CASSPGDTNYGYTF
abundance: few; v_gene: TRBV5-5; j_gene: TRBJ2-7; d_gene: TRBD1; CDR3nt: TGTGCCAGCAGCGGGACAGGGTTCTCCTACGAGCAGTACTTC; CDR3aa: CASSGTGFSYEQYF
abundance: NA; v_gene: TRBV7-9; j_gene: TRBJ1-1; d_gene: TRBD1; CDR3nt: TGTGCCAGCAGCTCGACAGGGGGTCCGAACACTGAAGCTTTCTTT; CDR3aa: CASSSTGGPNTEAFF